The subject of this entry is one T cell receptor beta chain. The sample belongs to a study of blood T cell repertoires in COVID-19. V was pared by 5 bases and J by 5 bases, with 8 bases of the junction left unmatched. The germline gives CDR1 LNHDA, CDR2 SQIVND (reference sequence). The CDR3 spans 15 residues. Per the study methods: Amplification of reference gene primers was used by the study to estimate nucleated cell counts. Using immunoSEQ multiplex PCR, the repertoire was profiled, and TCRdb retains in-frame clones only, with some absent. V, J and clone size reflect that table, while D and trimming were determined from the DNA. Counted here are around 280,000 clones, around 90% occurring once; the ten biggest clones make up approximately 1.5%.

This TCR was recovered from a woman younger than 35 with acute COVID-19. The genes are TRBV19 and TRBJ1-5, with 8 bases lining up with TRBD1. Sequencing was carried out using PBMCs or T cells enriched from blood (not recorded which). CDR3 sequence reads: CASSPDRGKDQPQHF. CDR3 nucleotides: TGTGCCAGTAGTCCTGACAGGGGTAAGGATCAGCCCCAGCATTTT. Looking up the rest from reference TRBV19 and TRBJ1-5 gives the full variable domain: DGGITQSPKYLFRKEGQNVTLSCEQNLNHDAMYWYRQDPGQGLRLIYYSQIVNDFQKGDIAEGYSVSREKKESFPLTVTSAQKNPTAFYLCASSPDRGKDQPQHFGDGTRLSIL.